Here is one TCR beta chain with its context. Its antigen is not identified. The sample is drawn from a study of cytomegalovirus exposure and HLA in healthy donors. Primers for the PCR totalled 60 Vbeta and 13 Jbeta. The data were produced by immunoSEQ multiplex PCR, yet TCRdb's version contains in-frame clones alone and is incomplete. The sample shows under 200,000 clones, 81% of them seen only once. Broader study findings: A later analysis found that most CMV-associated TCR beta chains appeared HLA-restricted.

Trimming shortened V by 6 bases and J by 4 bases, and 13 bases separated the two germline ends. CDR1 PRHDT and CDR2 FYEKMQ come from the germline V gene (reference sequence). This CDR3 is built from 13 residues. Sequenced material: PBMCs. The clonotype was recovered from a man aged 50-59 years in good health and CMV-seronegative. The chain is built from TRBV13 and TRBJ2-7; D is perhaps TRBD1 (6 bases). This CDR3 is CASSSVQGYEQYF. The CDR3 region has the DNA TGTGCCAGCAGTTCCGTACAGGGATACGAGCAGTACTTC.